The 26 T cell receptor beta chains below come from one sample, sequenced in a study of cytomegalovirus exposure and HLA in healthy donors. The table came from immunoSEQ multiplex PCR; TCRdb's copy has only in-frame clones and leaves some out. This repertoire shows around 300,000 clones, around 90% found once; its top ten account for approximately 1.1%. The specimen sequenced was PBMCs. The origin of the receptors is a woman in her thirties in good health and CMV-seropositive.

A single count supports this clone. V usage is TRBV30 and J usage is TRBJ2-2; 14 bases fit TRBD2. The V gene's germline CDR1 is GTSNPN and CDR2 SVGIG (reference sequence). The CDR3 runs to 15 residues. The ends lost 4 bases at V and 7 bases at J; junction bases unmatched: 5. CDR3 sequence reads: CAWTGTSGRGGELFF. The CDR3 DNA follows: TGTGCCTGGACCGGGACTAGCGGGAGAGGCGGGGAGCTGTTTTTT.

V and J are TRBV5-6 and TRBJ1-6; TRBD1 aligns across 10 bases. V was pared by 3 bases and J by 9 bases, with 9 bases of the junction left unmatched. Germline V lookup: CDR1 SGHDT, CDR2 YYEEEE. The CDR3 is made up of 16 amino acids. CDR3 sequence reads: CASSYYDRGLSSPLHF. CDR3 bases: TGTGCCAGCAGCTATTATGACAGGGGGCTTAGTTCACCCCTCCACTTT.

The rearrangement links TRBV7-7 to TRBJ2-5, with D hard to call. The germline V gene has CDR1 SSHAT and CDR2 FNYEAQ (reference sequence). V lost 2 bases, J lost 0 bases, and 4 bases lay in between. This CDR3 is 13 amino acids long. Written as DNA, the CDR3 is TGTGCCAGCAGCTTACGACACCAAGAGACCCAGTACTTC. The encoded protein is CASSLRHQETQYF.

The chain employs TRBV6-1 and TRBJ1-4; 8 bases fit TRBD1. V trimming: 9 bases; J trimming: 12 bases; junction bases outside the gene matches: 18. Germline CDR1 is MNHNS and CDR2 is SASEGT. The CDR3 is 15 amino acids. CDR3 loop: CARLNRDRTTLELFF. The CDR3 DNA follows: TGTGCCAGGCTAAACCGGGACAGGACCACCCTGGAACTGTTTTTT.

The genes are TRBV7-8 and TRBJ2-5; D is perhaps TRBD2 (5 bases). There are 14 residues in the CDR3. Looked up from germline, CDR1 is SGHVS and CDR2 is FQNEAQ. V lost 5 bases, J lost 2 bases, and 12 bases lay in between. CDR3 coding DNA: TGTGCCAGCAGCCCAGGCGGGTATCAAGAGACCCAGTACTTC. The encoded protein is CASSPGGYQETQYF.

The chain carries TRBV7-2 and TRBJ2-5; 8 positions match TRBD1. Germline trimming cut 1 base from V and 5 bases from J; bases unmatched to any gene: 9. This CDR3 spans 16 amino acids. Germline-derived CDR1 and CDR2 are SGHTA and FQGNSA. As DNA, the CDR3 is TGTGCCAGCAGCTTAGGCCAGGGGGCGCGTCTGGAGACCCAGTACTTC. It codes for CASSLGQGARLETQYF.

The V call is TRBV6-5, the J call TRBJ1-2, with 7 bases aligning to TRBD1. CDR1 MNHEY and CDR2 SVGAGI come from the germline V gene. With V trimmed by 6 bases and J by 2 bases, 3 bases remained unmatched. This CDR3 region has 13 residues. CDR3 nucleotides: TGTGCCAGCAGCAAGGACAGGAACTATGGCTACACCTTC. This codes for CASSKDRNYGYTF.

The chain carries TRBV4-3 and TRBJ2-6; 7 bases line up with TRBD1. Trimming removed 3 bases from V and 2 bases from J; junction bases left unmatched: 1. The germline CDR1 and CDR2 sequences are LGHNA and YSLEER. There are 15 residues in the CDR3. CDR3 in DNA: TGCGCCAGCAGCCACGGACAGGCTGGGGCCAACGTCCTGACTTTC. Translation gives CASSHGQAGANVLTF.

This chain links TRBV30 with TRBJ1-3; D is ambiguous. Germline CDR1 GTSNPN, CDR2 SVGIG (reference sequence). Trimming removed 4 bases from V and 4 bases from J, with 5 bases in between. The CDR3 runs to 11 residues. The CDR3 spells CAWKRGNTIYF. CDR3 DNA sequence: TGTGCCTGGAAACGAGGAAACACCATATATTTT.

CDR3 loop: CASSLGSSLDYGYTF. CDR3 DNA sequence: TGTGCCAGCAGCTTAGGATCTAGTCTGGACTATGGCTACACCTTC. The J gene is TRBJ1-2, the V gene TRBV7-9; no reliable D call. This CDR3 contains 15 residues. Germline values: CDR1 SEHNR, CDR2 FQNEAQ (reference sequence). V was clipped by 1 base and J by 3 bases, with 12 bases between them.

The chain joins TRBV15 to TRBJ1-2; 10 bases map to TRBD1. This CDR3 is built from 15 residues. CDR1 and CDR2 (germline): LNHNV, YYDKDF (reference sequence). V gave up 0 bases and J gave up 4 bases; unmatched junction bases: 2. The CDR3 DNA reads as TGTGCCACCAGCAGAGATCGGACAGGGGGCTATGGCTACACCTTC. Translated, it gives CATSRDRTGGYGYTF. The whole variable domain, remainder taken from reference TRBV15 and TRBJ1-2, is DAMVIQNPRYQVTQFGKPVTLSCSQTLNHNVMYWYQQKSSQAPKLLFHYYDKDFNNEADTPDNFQSRRPNTSFCFLDIRSPGLGDTAMYLCATSRDRTGGYGYTFGSGTRLTVV.

V gene TRBV5-1 combines with J gene TRBJ2-5, with 12 nucleotides matching TRBD2. Per the germline V gene, CDR1 is SGHRS and CDR2 is YFSETQ. The CDR3 extends over 13 amino acids. Trimming removed 8 bases from V and 3 bases from J; junction bases left unmatched: 2. CDR3 region: CASRLAGEETQYF. The CDR3 nucleotides are TGCGCCAGTAGACTAGCGGGGGAAGAGACCCAGTACTTC.

The chain employs TRBV4-1 and TRBJ2-1; TRBD2 aligns across 8 bases. There are 15 residues in the CDR3. Germline V gene sequence: CDR1 MGHRA, CDR2 YSYEKL. Trimming at V came to 1 base and at J to 8 bases, leaving 7 bases not matched to a gene. This CDR3 is CASSQGLAIVDEQFF. The CDR3 bases are TGCGCCAGCAGCCAAGGACTAGCGATCGTAGATGAGCAGTTCTTC.

This clone was counted a single time. The chain joins TRBV2 to TRBJ2-5, with D hard to call. The CDR3 consists of 14 residues. V was clipped by 8 bases and J by 1 base, with 14 bases between them. CDR1 and CDR2 from the germline V gene are SNHLY and FYNNEI. As DNA, the CDR3 is TGTGCCAGCGGTCGCGGTGGATCCCAAGAGACCCAGTACTTC. It specifies CASGRGGSQETQYF.

This clone was observed a few times. Different DNA sequences within this sample yield the same CDR3. The chain couples TRBV28 to TRBJ2-5; no reliable D call. The ends were cut back, 1 base at V and 5 bases at J, with 2 bases in the middle. The germline gives CDR1 MDHEN, CDR2 SYDVKM. CDR3 length: 11 amino acids. The CDR3 nucleotides are TGTGCCAGCAGTTTATCGGAGACCCAGTACTTC. The encoded protein is CASSLSETQYF.

This clone was picked up one time. The genes are TRBV29-1 and TRBJ2-1, with D perhaps TRBD2 (6 bases). The CDR3 runs 16 residues. V gave up 3 bases and J gave up 7 bases, with 22 bases separating them. Germline V gene lookup returns CDR1 SQVTM and CDR2 ANQGSEA. CDR3 coding DNA: TGCAGCGTTGATGAGGACTTCGCGGGAAATGTAAATGAGCAGTTCTTC. It is translated as CSVDEDFAGNVNEQFF.

The genes are TRBV6-5 and TRBJ1-1; D may be TRBD1 (5 bases). The length of the CDR3 is 15 residues. Trimming removed 7 bases at V and 2 bases at J, with 17 bases between. Germline V gene data show CDR1 as MNHEY and CDR2 as SVGAGI. The DNA of the CDR3 is TGTGCCAGCAAACATAACTCTAGGGGAAACACTGAAGCTTTCTTT. Translating it yields CASKHNSRGNTEAFF.

V and J are TRBV7-2 and TRBJ1-4; TRBD1 might be the D (6 bases). Looked up from germline, CDR1 is SGHTA and CDR2 is FQGNSA. The CDR3 spans 17 residues. V was pared by 2 bases and J by 4 bases, with 17 bases between. The CDR3 nucleotides are TGTGCCAGCAGCTTAAGGTTCCAGGGGCAGGTTAATGAAAAACTGTTTTTT. It codes for CASSLRFQGQVNEKLFF.

The chain uses TRBV27 and TRBJ2-2, with 11 bases aligning to TRBD1. Losses at the gene ends were 8 bases for V and 4 bases for J; bases not matched to a gene: 6. Germline V gene lookup returns CDR1 MNHEY and CDR2 SMNVEV (reference sequence). This CDR3 spans 15 amino acids. CDR3 bases: TGTGCCAGCCGAGGACAGGGGGCTGGCACCGGGGAGCTGTTTTTT. It yields the protein CASRGQGAGTGELFF.

V gene TRBV4-1 combines with J gene TRBJ2-6, with D possibly called TRBD1 or TRBD2 (6 bases each). The germline V and J ends were trimmed by 4 bases and 2 bases, with 15 bases remaining between them. The germline V gene has CDR1 MGHRA and CDR2 YSYEKL. The CDR3 has 17 residues. The CDR3 region is CASSLGGTGAGANVLTF. CDR3 sequence (DNA): TGCGCCAGCAGCCTAGGGGGGACTGGGGCTGGGGCCAACGTCCTGACTTTC.

This rearrangement joins TRBV29-1 to TRBJ2-3; D is uncertain. The V end was cut by 1 base, the J end by 2 bases, with 7 bases between. Germline values: CDR1 SQVTM, CDR2 ANQGSEA. CDR3 length: 13 residues. The chain's CDR3 is CSVEGPNTDTQYF. DNA for the CDR3: TGCAGCGTTGAAGGCCCCAACACAGATACGCAGTATTTT.

The chain uses TRBV7-6 and TRBJ2-7, with TRBD2 matching over 8 bases. The CDR3 has 13 amino acids. The V gene end was trimmed by 8 bases and the J gene end by 2 bases; junction bases not matched to a gene: 5. Germline loops: CDR1 SGHVS, CDR2 FNYEAQ. This CDR3 reads CASSLAGTYEQYF. The CDR3 nucleotides read TGTGCCAGCTCCCTAGCGGGCACCTACGAGCAGTACTTC.

To note about this clone: This may be a read error, as it is one base from a much larger clone. The sample carries other DNA sequences with the same CDR3. V usage is TRBV7-2 and J usage is TRBJ2-7, with 8 bases that match TRBD1. V shed 1 base and J 2 bases; nucleotides not matched to a gene: 1. The CDR3 is 14 residues long. The germline V gene encodes CDR1 SGHTA and CDR2 FQGNSA. The CDR3 DNA reads TGTGCCAGCAGCTTAGGGACAGGGACCTACGAGCAGTACTTC. This encodes CASSLGTGTYEQYF. Based on the CDR3 plus reference TRBV7-2 and TRBJ2-7, the full variable domain is GAGVSQSPSNKVTEKGKDVELRCDPISGHTALYWYRQSLGQGLEFLIYFQGNSAPDKSGLPSDRFSAERTGGSVSTLTIQRTQQEDSAVYLCASSLGTGTYEQYFGPGTRLTVT.

This clone was seen a handful of times. This sequence joins TRBV6-5 and TRBJ2-5, with a tentative D call TRBD1 (5 bases). The V end lost 2 bases, the J end lost 4 bases, and 11 bases lay between the germline ends. The V gene's germline CDR1 is MNHEY and CDR2 SVGAGI. The CDR3 sequence is 14 residues long. The CDR3 sequence: CASSYRQPGETQYF. In nucleotides, the CDR3 is TGTGCCAGCAGTTACAGACAGCCTGGAGAGACCCAGTACTTC.

The V gene is TRBV6-1, the J gene TRBJ2-5; 9 nucleotides agree with TRBD2. This CDR3 has 13 amino acids. Germline V gene data show CDR1 as MNHNS and CDR2 as SASEGT. J lost 4 bases, V lost 6 bases, and 3 bases had no gene match. The CDR3 nucleotides read TGTGCCAGCAGGGATAGCGGGAGAGAGACCCAGTACTTC. Amino acids: CASRDSGRETQYF.

The rearrangement links TRBV19 to TRBJ1-1, with no clear D. The CDR3 is 18 residues long. Trimming left V 1 base short and J 0 bases short, with 18 bases between. Germline V lookup: CDR1 LNHDA, CDR2 SQIVND (reference sequence). The CDR3 sequence is CASSIVVGTAYMNTEAFF. For the CDR3, the DNA is TGTGCCAGTAGTATAGTTGTCGGTACAGCCTACATGAACACTGAAGCTTTCTTT.